A single sample gave rise to the 2 T cell receptor beta chains below, sequenced in a study of blood T cell repertoires in COVID-19. Data came from immunoSEQ multiplex PCR; TCRdb stores just in-frame clones and leaves some out. Among under 200,000 clones listed, around 83% were seen once. Input material: PBMCs or T cells enriched from blood (not recorded which). Receptors originate from a woman aged 40 to 50 in a cohort exposed to, infected with or recovered from COVID-19 (not recorded which).

The chain recombines TRBV2 with TRBJ2-2; 7 bases are shared with TRBD2. V gave up 7 bases and J gave up 0 bases; unmatched junction bases: 2. Germline loops: CDR1 SNHLY, CDR2 FYNNEI. The CDR3 spans 14 residues. The CDR3 here is CASMGTTNTGELFF. CDR3 nucleotide sequence: TGTGCCAGCATGGGGACTACGAACACCGGGGAGCTGTTTTTT.

The chain couples TRBV18 to TRBJ1-1; D gene ambiguous. Germline CDR1 is KGHSH and CDR2 is LQKENI. The length of the CDR3 is 13 residues. With 2 bases removed from V and 1 base from J, the gap between germline ends came to 5 bases. CDR3 sequence: CASSPTENTEAFF. In nucleotides, the CDR3 is TGTGCCAGCTCACCAACAGAGAACACTGAAGCTTTCTTT. Supplemented by reference TRBV18 and TRBJ1-1, the full variable domain reads NAGVMQNPRHLVRRRGQEARLRCSPMKGHSHVYWYRQLPEEGLKFMVYLQKENIIDESGMPKERFSAEFPKEGPSILRIQQVVRGDSAAYFCASSPTENTEAFFGQGTRLTVV.